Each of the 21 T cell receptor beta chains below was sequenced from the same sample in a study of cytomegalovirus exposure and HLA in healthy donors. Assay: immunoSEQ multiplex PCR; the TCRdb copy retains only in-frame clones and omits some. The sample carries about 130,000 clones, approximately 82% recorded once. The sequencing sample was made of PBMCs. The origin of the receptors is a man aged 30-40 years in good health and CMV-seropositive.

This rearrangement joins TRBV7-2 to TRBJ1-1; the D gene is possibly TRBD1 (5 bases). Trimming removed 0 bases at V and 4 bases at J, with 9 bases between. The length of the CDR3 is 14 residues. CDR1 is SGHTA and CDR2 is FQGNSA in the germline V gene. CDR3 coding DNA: TGTGCCAGCAGCTTAGCCGACAGAGCCACTGAAGCTTTCTTT. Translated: CASSLADRATEAFF.

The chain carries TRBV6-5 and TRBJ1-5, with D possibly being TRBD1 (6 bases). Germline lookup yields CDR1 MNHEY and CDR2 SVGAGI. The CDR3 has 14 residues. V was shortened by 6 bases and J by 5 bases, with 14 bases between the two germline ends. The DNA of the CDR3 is TGTGCCAGCAGGGACACAGGGAGCGATCAGCCCCAGCATTTT. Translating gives CASRDTGSDQPQHF.

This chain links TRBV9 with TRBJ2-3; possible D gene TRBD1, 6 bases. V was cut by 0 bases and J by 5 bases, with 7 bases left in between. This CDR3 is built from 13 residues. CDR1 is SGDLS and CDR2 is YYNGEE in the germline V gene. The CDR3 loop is CASSVADRDTQYF. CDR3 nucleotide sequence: TGTGCCAGCAGCGTAGCGGACAGAGATACGCAGTATTTT.

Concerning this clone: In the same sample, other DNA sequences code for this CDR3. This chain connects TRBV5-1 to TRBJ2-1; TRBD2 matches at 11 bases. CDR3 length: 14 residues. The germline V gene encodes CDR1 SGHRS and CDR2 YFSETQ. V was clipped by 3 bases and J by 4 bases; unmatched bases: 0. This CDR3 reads CASSSSGGYNEQFF. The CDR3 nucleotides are TGCGCCAGCAGCTCTAGCGGGGGGTACAATGAGCAGTTCTTC.

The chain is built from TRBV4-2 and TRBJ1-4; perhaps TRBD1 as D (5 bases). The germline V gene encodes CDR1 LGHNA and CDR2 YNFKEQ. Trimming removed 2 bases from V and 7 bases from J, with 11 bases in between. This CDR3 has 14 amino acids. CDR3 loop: CASSQTFRGEKLFF. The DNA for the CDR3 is TGTGCCAGCAGCCAAACGTTTAGGGGTGAAAAACTGTTTTTT.

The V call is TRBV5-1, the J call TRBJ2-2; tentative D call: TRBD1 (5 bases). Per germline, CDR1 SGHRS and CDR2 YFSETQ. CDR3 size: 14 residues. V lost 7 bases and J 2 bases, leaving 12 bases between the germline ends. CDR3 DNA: TGCGCCAGCTATCATGGACAAAACACCGGGGAGCTGTTTTTT. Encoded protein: CASYHGQNTGELFF.

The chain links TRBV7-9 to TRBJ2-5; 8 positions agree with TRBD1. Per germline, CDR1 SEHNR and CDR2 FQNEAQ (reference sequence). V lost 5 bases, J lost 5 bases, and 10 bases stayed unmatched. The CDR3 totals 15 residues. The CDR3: CASSRPGTGSETQYF. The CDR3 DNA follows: TGTGCCAGCAGCCGTCCCGGGACAGGTAGCGAGACCCAGTACTTC.

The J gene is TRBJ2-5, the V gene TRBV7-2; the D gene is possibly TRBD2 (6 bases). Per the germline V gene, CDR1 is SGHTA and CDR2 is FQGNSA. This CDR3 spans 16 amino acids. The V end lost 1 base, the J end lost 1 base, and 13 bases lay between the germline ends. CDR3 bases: TGTGCCAGCAGCTTAGATTCTAGCGCTTCCCAAGAGACCCAGTACTTC. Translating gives CASSLDSSASQETQYF.

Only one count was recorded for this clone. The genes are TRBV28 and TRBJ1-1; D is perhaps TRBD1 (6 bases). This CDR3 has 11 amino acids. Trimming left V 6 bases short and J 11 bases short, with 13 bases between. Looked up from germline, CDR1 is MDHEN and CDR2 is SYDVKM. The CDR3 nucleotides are TGTGCCAGCAGCCGGGGGGGCAGCGCTTTCTTT. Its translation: CASSRGGSAFF.

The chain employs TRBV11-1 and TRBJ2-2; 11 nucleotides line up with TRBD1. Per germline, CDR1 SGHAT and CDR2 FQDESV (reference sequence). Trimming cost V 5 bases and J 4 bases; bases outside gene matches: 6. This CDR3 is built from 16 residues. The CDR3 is CASSLGTGGSTGELFF. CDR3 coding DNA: TGTGCCAGCAGCCTAGGGACAGGGGGGAGCACCGGGGAGCTGTTTTTT.

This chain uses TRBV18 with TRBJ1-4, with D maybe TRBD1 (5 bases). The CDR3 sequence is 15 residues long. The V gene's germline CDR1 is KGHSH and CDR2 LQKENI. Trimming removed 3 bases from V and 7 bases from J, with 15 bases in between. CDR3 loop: CASSPGPGTGEKLFF. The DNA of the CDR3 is TGTGCCAGCTCACCGGGGCCGGGCACGGGTGAAAAACTGTTTTTT.

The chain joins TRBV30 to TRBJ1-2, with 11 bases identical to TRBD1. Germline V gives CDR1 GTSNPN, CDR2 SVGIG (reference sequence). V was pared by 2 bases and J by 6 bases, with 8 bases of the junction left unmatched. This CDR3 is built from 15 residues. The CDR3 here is CAWSSYGTGGDGYTF. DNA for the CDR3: TGTGCCTGGAGTTCTTATGGGACAGGGGGTGATGGCTACACCTTC.

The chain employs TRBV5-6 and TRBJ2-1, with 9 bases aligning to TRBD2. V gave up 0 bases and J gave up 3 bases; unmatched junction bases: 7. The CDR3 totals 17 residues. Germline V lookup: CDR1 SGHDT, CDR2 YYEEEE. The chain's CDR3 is CASSLAAGGLNYNEQFF. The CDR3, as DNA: TGTGCCAGCAGCTTGGCAGCGGGAGGACTAAACTACAATGAGCAGTTCTTC.

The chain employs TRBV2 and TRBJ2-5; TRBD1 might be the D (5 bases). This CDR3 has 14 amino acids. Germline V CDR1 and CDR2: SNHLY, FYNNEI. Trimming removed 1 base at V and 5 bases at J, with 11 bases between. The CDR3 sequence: CASSEVGAWETQYF. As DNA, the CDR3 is TGTGCCAGCAGTGAAGTAGGGGCGTGGGAGACCCAGTACTTC.

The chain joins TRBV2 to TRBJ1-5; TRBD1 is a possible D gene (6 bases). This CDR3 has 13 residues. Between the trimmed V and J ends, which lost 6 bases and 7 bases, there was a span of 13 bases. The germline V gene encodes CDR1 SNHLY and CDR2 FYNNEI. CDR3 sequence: CASRNRVEQPQHF. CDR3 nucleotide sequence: TGTGCCAGCAGAAACAGGGTTGAGCAGCCCCAGCATTTT.

The CDR3 coding sequence is TGTGCCAGCAGCGTAGAAGCGTCAGGGGGCACCTTAGGATATGGCTACACCTTC. Its translation: CASSVEASGGTLGYGYTF. The chain employs TRBV9 and TRBJ1-2; 8 positions match TRBD1. Germline values: CDR1 SGDLS, CDR2 YYNGEE. This CDR3 contains 18 residues. The trim removed 0 bases at V and 5 bases at J, leaving 15 bases unmatched.

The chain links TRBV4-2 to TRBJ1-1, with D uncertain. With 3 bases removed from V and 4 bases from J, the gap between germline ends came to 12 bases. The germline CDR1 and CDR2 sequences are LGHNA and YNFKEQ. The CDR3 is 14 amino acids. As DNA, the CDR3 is TGTGCCAGCAGCCAGGAGGGTGTAATCACTGAAGCTTTCTTT. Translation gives CASSQEGVITEAFF.

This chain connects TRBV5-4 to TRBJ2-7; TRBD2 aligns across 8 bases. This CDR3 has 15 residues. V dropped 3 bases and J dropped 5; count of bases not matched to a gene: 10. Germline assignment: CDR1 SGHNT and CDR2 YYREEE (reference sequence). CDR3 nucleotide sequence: TGTGCCAGCAGCTCGGTTAGCGGGAAACTCCACGAGCAGTACTTC. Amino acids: CASSSVSGKLHEQYF.

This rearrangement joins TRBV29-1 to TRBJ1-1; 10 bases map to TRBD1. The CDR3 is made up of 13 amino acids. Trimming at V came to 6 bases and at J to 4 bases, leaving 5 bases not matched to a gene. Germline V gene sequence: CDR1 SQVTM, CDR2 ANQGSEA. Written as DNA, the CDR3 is TGCAGCGTACGACAGGGGGCGACCACTGAAGCTTTCTTT. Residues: CSVRQGATTEAFF.

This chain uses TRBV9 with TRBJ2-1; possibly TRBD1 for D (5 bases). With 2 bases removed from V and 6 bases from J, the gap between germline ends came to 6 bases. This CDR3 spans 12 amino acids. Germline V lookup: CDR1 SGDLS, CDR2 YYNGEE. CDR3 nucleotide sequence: TGTGCCAGCAGCGTGCAGGGCAATGAGCAGTTCTTC. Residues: CASSVQGNEQFF.

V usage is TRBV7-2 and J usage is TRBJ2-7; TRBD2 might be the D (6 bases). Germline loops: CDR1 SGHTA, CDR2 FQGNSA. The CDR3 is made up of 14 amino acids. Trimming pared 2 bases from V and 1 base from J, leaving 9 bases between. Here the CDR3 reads CASSLQGGSYEQYF. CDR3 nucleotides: TGTGCCAGCAGCTTACAGGGAGGATCCTACGAGCAGTACTTC.